The next 14 T cell receptor beta chains were all read from a single sample in a study of early T cells in non-severe SARS-CoV-2 infection. From the 5' RACE reads, TCRdb called clonotypes with MiXCR, one entry per CDR3 protein. The table lists about 83,000 distinct CDR3 sequences, about 10% of them singletons, with 8% to 10% in the top ten. The sequences come from whole blood, collected at baseline. The receptors were sampled from an adult who was a healthcare worker with PCR-confirmed SARS-CoV-2 infection or an uninfected control (not recorded which).

This clonotype was picked up a small number of times. The chain uses TRBV28 and TRBJ2-1; TRBD2 aligns across 7 bases. CDR3 size: 12 residues. Germline V gene data show CDR1 as MDHEN and CDR2 as SYDVKM. DNA of the CDR3: TGTGTCGTCCGTCGCGGGAGTATTGAGCAGTTCTTC. Amino acids: CVVRRGSIEQFF.

Many counts were recorded for this clonotype. CDR3: CASSQGAGVSPLHF. The CDR3, as DNA: TGTGCCAGCAGCCAAGGGGCAGGGGTGTCACCCCTCCACTTT. The chain couples TRBV3-1 to TRBJ1-6, with D possibly matching TRBD1 (6 bases). This CDR3 comprises 14 residues. V lost 1 base and J 10 bases, leaving 11 bases between the germline ends. Per the germline V gene, CDR1 is LGHDT and CDR2 is YNNKEL (reference sequence).

The chain joins TRBV20-1 to TRBJ2-7, with D unclear. Trimming pared 1 base from V and 9 bases from J, leaving 10 bases between. The CDR3 spans 11 residues. Germline V gene data show CDR1 as DFQATT and CDR2 as SNEGSKA (reference sequence). The CDR3: CSARVLGLQYF. For the CDR3, the DNA is TGCAGTGCTAGAGTTCTGGGCCTGCAGTACTTC.

This clonotype was seen a handful of times. The gene calls are TRBV15 and TRBJ2-1, with D possibly being TRBD1 (6 bases). With 0 bases removed from V and 8 bases from J, the gap between germline ends came to 17 bases. This CDR3 is built from 16 residues. Germline lookup yields CDR1 LNHNV and CDR2 YYDKDF (reference sequence). CDR3 amino acids: CATSRDAGPRGYEQFF. CDR3 DNA: TGTGCCACCAGCAGAGATGCCGGGCCCAGGGGCTATGAGCAGTTCTTC.

In its sample, this clonotype was seen a few times. The V and J genes are TRBV12-2 and TRBJ2-7; the D call TRBD2 from the table was never checked on the DNA. TRBV12-2 is reported as a pseudogene. The CDR3 has 15 amino acids. This chain's CDR3 is CASRPRGGPFYEQYF. As DNA, the CDR3 is TGTGCAAGTCGCCCCCGAGGAGGGCCCTTCTACGAGCAGTACTTC.

The sample holds one count of this clonotype. The chain is built from TRBV5-1 and TRBJ2-7; perhaps TRBD2 as D (5 bases). Between the trimmed V and J ends, which lost 4 bases and 1 base, there was a span of 15 bases. The germline V gene encodes CDR1 SGHRS and CDR2 YFSETQ. This CDR3 region has 15 residues. This CDR3 reads CASSPGIGPSYEQYF. The CDR3 nucleotides read TGCGCCAGCAGCCCCGGGATAGGCCCTTCCTACGAGCAGTACTTC.

This clonotype occurred many times. The chain employs TRBV18 and TRBJ2-7; 7 bases are shared with TRBD1. Losses at the gene ends were 3 bases for V and 3 bases for J; bases not matched to a gene: 2. The germline CDR1 and CDR2 sequences are KGHSH and LQKENI. The CDR3 totals 13 residues. The CDR3 DNA sequence: TGTGCCAGCTCACCGGGACAGAACTACGAGCAGTACTTC. It translates to CASSPGQNYEQYF.

The chain uses TRBV5-1 and TRBJ2-5, with 8 bases lining up with TRBD2. V was pared by 0 bases and J by 4 bases, with 5 bases of the junction left unmatched. The germline gives CDR1 SGHRS, CDR2 YFSETQ. The CDR3 consists of 15 residues. The CDR3 sequence: CASSLGNSGRETQYF. CDR3 DNA: TGCGCCAGCAGCTTGGGGAACAGCGGGAGAGAGACCCAGTACTTC.

The sample holds many counts of this clonotype. The gene calls are TRBV3-1 and TRBJ1-1, with D uncertain. Germline values: CDR1 LGHDT, CDR2 YNNKEL (reference sequence). This CDR3 comprises 12 residues. V was cut by 8 bases and J by 0 bases, with 7 bases left in between. The CDR3 spells CASGFMNTEAFF. The CDR3 nucleotides are TGTGCCAGCGGATTCATGAACACTGAAGCTTTCTTT.

This clonotype was recorded only once. CDR3 loop: CSARVGGTNTEAFF. The CDR3 DNA reads as TGCAGTGCTAGAGTGGGAGGGACGAACACTGAAGCTTTCTTT. The V gene is TRBV20-1, the J gene TRBJ1-1; D perhaps matches TRBD1 (5 bases). V was shortened by 1 base and J by 1 base, with 10 bases between the two germline ends. The CDR3 has 14 amino acids. The germline CDR1 and CDR2 sequences are DFQATT and SNEGSKA (reference sequence).

The rearrangement uses TRBV15 and TRBJ1-6, with D possibly matching TRBD1 (6 bases). From germline, CDR1 is LNHNV and CDR2 YYDKDF (reference sequence). V lost 0 bases and J lost 7, with 10 bases in between. This CDR3 comprises 15 residues. The CDR3 DNA reads TGTGCCACCAGCAGAGAGACAGGACCAAATTCACCCCTCCACTTT. Amino acids: CATSRETGPNSPLHF.

This clonotype showed up many times. This chain joins TRBV9 and TRBJ2-7, with 12 bases that match TRBD2. Losses at the gene ends were 0 bases for V and 3 bases for J; bases not matched to a gene: 10. There are 18 residues in the CDR3. CDR1 and CDR2 from the germline V gene are SGDLS and YYNGEE. CDR3 coding DNA: TGTGCCAGCAGCGTAGAGGGGACTAGCGGGCACGTCGGCTACGAGCAGTACTTC. Translation: CASSVEGTSGHVGYEQYF.

There are many counts of this clonotype. The chain recombines TRBV27 with TRBJ1-1; D remains unclear. In germline, CDR1 is MNHEY, CDR2 SMNVEV (reference sequence). The CDR3 has 13 residues. The V end lost 2 bases, the J end lost 4 bases, and 8 bases lay between the germline ends. The CDR3: CASSLRGSTEAFF. In nucleotides, the CDR3 is TGTGCCAGCAGTTTACGAGGGAGCACTGAAGCTTTCTTT.

The sample holds many counts of this clonotype. The chain joins TRBV7-2 to TRBJ2-3; D perhaps matches TRBD2 (6 bases). This CDR3 has 13 amino acids. Deletions cut 4 bases from V and 13 bases from J, with 18 bases between. Germline CDR1 and CDR2: SGHTA and FQGNSA. The CDR3 here is CASSSGGPGVKYF. The CDR3 DNA follows: TGTGCCAGCAGCTCCGGAGGGCCGGGCGTCAAGTATTTT.